A selection of T cell receptor beta chains follows, all from one sample in a study of early T cells in non-severe SARS-CoV-2 infection. TCRdb recomputed calls from the 5' RACE reads with MiXCR, one row per CDR3 protein. The sample lists more than 35,000 distinct CDR3 sequences, 5% to 6% occurring once. Source material: whole blood. These receptors were collected from an adult who was a healthcare worker with PCR-confirmed SARS-CoV-2 infection or an uninfected control (not recorded which). CDR3s include the opening cysteine and the closing phenylalanine or tryptophan. D genes are given only for firm matches. The size of a clone is reported for some rows only, either as once, few or many, or as a class for expanded clones.

d_gene	v_gene	j_gene	abundance	CDR3aa	CDR3nt
NA	TRBV5-6	TRBJ2-7	many	CASSYWVAGGEQYF	TGTGCCAGCAGCTACTGGGTCGCTGGGGGGGAGCAGTACTTC
TRBD2	TRBV10-3	TRBJ2-1	many	CAISESQTSGSQYNEQFF	TGTGCCATCAGTGAGTCGCAGACTAGCGGGAGTCAATACAATGAGCAGTTCTTC
TRBD2	TRBV19	TRBJ2-1	many	CASKWGLASGNEQFF	TGTGCCAGTAAATGGGGACTAGCGTCTGGGAATGAGCAGTTCTTC
TRBD1	TRBV3-1	TRBJ1-1	few	CASSQGWDRDTEVFF	TGTGCCAGCAGCCAAGGATGGGACAGGGACACTGAAGTTTTCTTT
NA	TRBV10-3	TRBJ2-5	many	CAISEMGQGKTQYF	TGTGCCATCAGTGAAATGGGGCAGGGGAAGACCCAGTACTTC
NA	TRBV4-3	TRBJ1-1	many	CASSQDTTGEAFF	TGCGCCAGCAGCCAAGATACCACAGGTGAAGCTTTCTTT
TRBD1	TRBV20-1	TRBJ1-5	few	CSAARGRINQPQHF	TGCAGCGCAGCTAGGGGGCGAATCAATCAGCCCCAGCATTTT
TRBD2	TRBV20-1	TRBJ2-5	many	CSARGPGLAGGSETQYF	TGCAGTGCTAGAGGCCCCGGTCTAGCGGGAGGAAGTGAGACCCAGTACTTC
TRBD1	TRBV7-8	TRBJ2-3	few	CASSLVDRFDTQYF	TGTGCCAGCAGCTTAGTGGACAGGTTCGATACGCAGTATTTT
NA	TRBV30	TRBJ2-7	few	CAWTPAPGGSYEQYF	TGTGCCTGGACTCCGGCTCCTGGAGGCTCCTACGAGCAGTACTTC
NA	TRBV20-1	TRBJ1-3	many	CSARDDRIGNTIYF	TGCAGTGCTAGGGATGACAGGATTGGAAACACCATATATTTT
TRBD1	TRBV18	TRBJ1-2	NA	CASSPNQGAYGYTF	TGTGCCAGCTCACCAAACCAGGGGGCGTATGGCTACACCTTC
NA	TRBV6-5	TRBJ2-1	many	CASSYGIYNEQFF	TGTGCCAGCAGTTACGGGATATACAATGAGCAGTTCTTC
NA	TRBV20-1	TRBJ2-5	NA	CSVRSTQETQYF	TGCAGTGTCAGATCGACCCAAGAGACCCAGTACTTC
NA	TRBV10-1	TRBJ1-4	NA	CAGTRWRVEKLFF	TGCGCCGGGACCCGGTGGCGGGTTGAAAAACTGTTTTTT